Described below is a single TCR beta chain sequence and its context. Germline CDR1 SGHDT, CDR2 YYEEEE. The V gene lost 7 bases and the J gene lost 3 bases, with 10 bases spanning the gap. The length of the CDR3 is 12 residues. This record belongs to a study of blood T cell repertoires in COVID-19. As processed by the authors: The assay estimated nucleated cells by amplifying reference gene primers. Clones were sequenced by immunoSEQ multiplex PCR, and TCRdb holds only the in-frame ones, with some missing. The V and J calls and clone size are taken from that table; D and trimming were inferred from the DNA. The sample lists some 58,000 clones, just over 90% occurring once.

This clonotype originated in a man aged 40-50 years with acute or convalescent COVID-19. The sample comprised peripheral blood. The chain joins TRBV5-6 to TRBJ1-1, with D tentatively TRBD1 (6 bases). This CDR3 is CASLKGDTEAFF. The CDR3 nucleotides are TGTGCCAGCTTAAAGGGGGACACTGAAGCTTTCTTT.